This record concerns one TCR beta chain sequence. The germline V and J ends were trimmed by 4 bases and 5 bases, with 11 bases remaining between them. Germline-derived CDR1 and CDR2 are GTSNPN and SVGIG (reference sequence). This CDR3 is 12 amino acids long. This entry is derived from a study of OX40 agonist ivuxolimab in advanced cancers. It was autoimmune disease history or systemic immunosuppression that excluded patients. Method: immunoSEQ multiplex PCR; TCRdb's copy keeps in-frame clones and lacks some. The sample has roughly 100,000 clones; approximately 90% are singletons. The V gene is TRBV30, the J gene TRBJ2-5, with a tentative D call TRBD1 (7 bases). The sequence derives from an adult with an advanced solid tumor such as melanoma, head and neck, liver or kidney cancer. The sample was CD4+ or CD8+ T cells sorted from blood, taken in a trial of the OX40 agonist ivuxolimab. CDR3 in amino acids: CAWKEGAETQYF. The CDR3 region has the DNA TGTGCCTGGAAGGAGGGGGCCGAGACCCAGTACTTC.